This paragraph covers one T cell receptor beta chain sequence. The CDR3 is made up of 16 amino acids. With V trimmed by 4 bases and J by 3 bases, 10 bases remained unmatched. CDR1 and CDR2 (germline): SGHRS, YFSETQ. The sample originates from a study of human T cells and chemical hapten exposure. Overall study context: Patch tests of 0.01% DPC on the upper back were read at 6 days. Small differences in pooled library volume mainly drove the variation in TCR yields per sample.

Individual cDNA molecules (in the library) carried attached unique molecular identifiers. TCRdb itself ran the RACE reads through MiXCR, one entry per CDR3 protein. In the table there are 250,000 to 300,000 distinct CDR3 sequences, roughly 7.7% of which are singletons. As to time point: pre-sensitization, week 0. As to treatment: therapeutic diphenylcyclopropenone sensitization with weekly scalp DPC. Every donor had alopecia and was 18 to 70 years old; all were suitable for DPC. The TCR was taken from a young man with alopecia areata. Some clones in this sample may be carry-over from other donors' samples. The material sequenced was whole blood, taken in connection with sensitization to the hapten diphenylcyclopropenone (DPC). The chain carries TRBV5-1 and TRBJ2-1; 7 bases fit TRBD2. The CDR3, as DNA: TGCGCCAGCAGCCATGCCGCGGGGAGGGACTACAATGAGCAGTTCTTC. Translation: CASSHAAGRDYNEQFF.